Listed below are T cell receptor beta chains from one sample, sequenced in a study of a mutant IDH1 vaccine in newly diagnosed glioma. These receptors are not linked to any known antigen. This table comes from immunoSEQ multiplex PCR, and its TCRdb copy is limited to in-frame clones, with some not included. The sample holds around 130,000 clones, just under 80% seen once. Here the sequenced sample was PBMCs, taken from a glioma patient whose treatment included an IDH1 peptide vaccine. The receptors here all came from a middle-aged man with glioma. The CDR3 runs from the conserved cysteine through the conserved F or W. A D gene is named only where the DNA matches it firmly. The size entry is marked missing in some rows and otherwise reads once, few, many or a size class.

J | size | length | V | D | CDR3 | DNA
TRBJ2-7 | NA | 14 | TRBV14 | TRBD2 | CASSSLAVNYEQYF | TGTGCCAGCAGCTCTCTAGCGGTGAACTACGAGCAGTACTTC
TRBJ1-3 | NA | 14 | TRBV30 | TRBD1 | CAWGTGGAGNTIYF | TGTGCCTGGGGCACAGGGGGAGCTGGAAACACCATATATTTT
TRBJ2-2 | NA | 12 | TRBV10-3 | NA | CAITRGTGELFF | TGTGCCATCACGAGAGGCACCGGGGAGCTGTTTTTT
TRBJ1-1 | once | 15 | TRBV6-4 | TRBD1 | CASSESGTGGSKAFF | TGTGCCAGCAGTGAGTCCGGGACAGGGGGCAGTAAGGCTTTCTTT
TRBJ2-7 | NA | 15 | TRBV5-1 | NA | CASSLGWGRSYEQYF | TGCGCCAGCAGCTTGGGTTGGGGTCGCTCCTACGAGCAGTACTTC
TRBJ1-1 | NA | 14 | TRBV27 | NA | CASSFALPNTEAFF | TGTGCCAGCAGTTTCGCCCTTCCGAACACTGAAGCTTTCTTT
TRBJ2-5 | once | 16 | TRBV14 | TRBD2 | CASSPFDGLARETQYF | TGTGCCAGCAGCCCTTTTGACGGACTAGCGAGGGAGACCCAGTACTTC
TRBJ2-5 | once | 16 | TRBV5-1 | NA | CASSSVGPGARETQYF | TGCGCCAGCAGCAGCGTGGGACCAGGGGCGCGGGAGACCCAGTACTTC
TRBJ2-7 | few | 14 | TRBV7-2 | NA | CASSGRQGIYEQYF | TGTGCCAGCAGCGGACGGCAGGGAATCTACGAGCAGTACTTC
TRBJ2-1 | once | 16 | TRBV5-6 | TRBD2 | CASSSFSGRASGEQFF | TGTGCCAGCAGCTCGTTTAGCGGGAGGGCCAGCGGTGAGCAGTTCTTC
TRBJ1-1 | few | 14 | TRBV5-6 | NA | CASSPTQDKIEAFF | TGTGCCAGCAGCCCGACCCAGGACAAGATTGAAGCTTTCTTT
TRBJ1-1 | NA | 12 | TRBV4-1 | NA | CASSQFGGEAFF | TGCGCCAGCAGCCAGTTCGGGGGTGAAGCTTTCTTT
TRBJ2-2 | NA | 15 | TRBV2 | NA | CASKEPGIKTGELFF | TGTGCCAGCAAAGAGCCAGGGATCAAGACCGGGGAGCTGTTTTTT
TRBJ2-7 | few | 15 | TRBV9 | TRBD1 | CASSVTGTGSQQQYF | TGTGCCAGCAGCGTTACCGGGACAGGGTCTCAACAGCAGTACTTC
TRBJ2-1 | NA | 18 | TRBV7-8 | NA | CASSLWWGTGFSYNEQFF | TGTGCCAGCAGCTTATGGTGGGGAACGGGTTTCTCCTACAATGAGCAGTTCTTC
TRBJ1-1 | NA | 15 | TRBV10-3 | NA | CASTYGGNMNTEAFF | TGTGCCAGCACCTACGGCGGTAACATGAACACTGAAGCTTTCTTT
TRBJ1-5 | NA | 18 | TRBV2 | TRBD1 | CASSPDRAGRLGNQPQHF | TGTGCCAGCAGTCCGGACAGGGCCGGGCGGCTGGGCAATCAGCCCCAGCATTTT
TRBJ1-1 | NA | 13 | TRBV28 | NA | CASRLQGVSEAFF | TGTGCCAGCAGATTGCAGGGAGTCTCTGAAGCTTTCTTT
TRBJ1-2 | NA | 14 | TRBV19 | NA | CASSIRRNTYGYTF | TGTGCCAGTAGTATAAGGAGGAATACCTATGGCTACACCTTC